The rows below give T cell receptor beta chains drawn from one sample of a study of blood T cells in healthy people across ages. Via MiXCR, TCRdb re-called the 5' RACE reads, giving one row per CDR3 protein. Of some 1.4 million distinct CDR3 sequences in the sample, 40% to 50% were seen once. The sample was blood. These receptors all stem from a woman between 18 and 29 years old in good health. Each CDR3 is given with its conserved first and last residue.

j_gene: TRBJ1-1
v_gene: TRBV29-1
CDR3aa: CSLGGGNTEAFF

j_gene: .
v_gene: TRBV2
CDR3aa: CASNARVVPGQVYEQYF

j_gene: TRBJ1-5
v_gene: TRBV5-8
CDR3aa: CASSLDRDNGNQPQHF

j_gene: TRBJ2-1
v_gene: TRBV7-9
CDR3aa: CASSLGAKEQFF

j_gene: TRBJ2-7
v_gene: TRBV7-9
CDR3aa: CASSTPTGGSGEQYF

j_gene: TRBJ1-4
v_gene: TRBV28
CDR3aa: CASSPHQTTNEKLFF

j_gene: TRBJ1-6
v_gene: TRBV25-1
CDR3aa: CASSEIGGGSYSPLHF

j_gene: TRBJ1-1
v_gene: TRBV7-9
CDR3aa: CASRYSSGTEAFF

j_gene: TRBJ2-2
v_gene: TRBV3-1
CDR3aa: CASSQVDYNTGELFF

j_gene: TRBJ1-1
v_gene: TRBV4-1
CDR3aa: CASSQGSLGQNTEAFF

j_gene: TRBJ1-4
v_gene: TRBV5-1
CDR3aa: CASSLEGIMGEKLFF

j_gene: TRBJ2-7
v_gene: TRBV6-1
CDR3aa: CASSNRGSHNEQYF

j_gene: TRBJ2-7
v_gene: TRBV7-9
CDR3aa: CASTNIGHGYEQYF

j_gene: TRBJ2-5
v_gene: TRBV12-3/TRBV12-4
CDR3aa: CASSPAGGGQETQYF

j_gene: TRBJ1-1
v_gene: TRBV12-3/TRBV12-4
CDR3aa: CASREGLWVWTEAFF

j_gene: TRBJ1-5
v_gene: TRBV10-3
CDR3aa: CVISLDGTANSNQPQHF

j_gene: TRBJ1-2
v_gene: TRBV20-1
CDR3aa: CSAREGQPNAYGYTF

j_gene: TRBJ2-3
v_gene: TRBV25-1
CDR3aa: CASGSGGRRYF

j_gene: TRBJ2-1
v_gene: TRBV7-3
CDR3aa: CASSLEGYEQFF

j_gene: TRBJ2-1
v_gene: TRBV7-7
CDR3aa: CASSSTSGGINEQFF

j_gene: TRBJ1-1
v_gene: TRBV12-3/TRBV12-4
CDR3aa: CASRRHRGASTEAFF

j_gene: .
v_gene: TRBV6-2/TRBV6-3
CDR3aa: CVSSYSTVEQYF

j_gene: TRBJ1-2
v_gene: TRBV5-1
CDR3aa: CASSVPGQGGYGYTF

j_gene: TRBJ2-5
v_gene: TRBV24-1
CDR3aa: CATSEPGPQETQYF

j_gene: TRBJ2-7
v_gene: TRBV6-5
CDR3aa: CASSWTATYEQYF

j_gene: TRBJ1-2
v_gene: TRBV9
CDR3aa: CASSGGQGIAYGYTF

j_gene: .
v_gene: TRBV13
CDR3aa: CASSLGLRLDNYEQYF

j_gene: TRBJ1-2
v_gene: TRBV6-5
CDR3aa: CASSYAGGAGGGYTF

j_gene: TRBJ2-1
v_gene: TRBV20-1
CDR3aa: CSATPGLINNEQFF

j_gene: TRBJ2-4
v_gene: TRBV20-1
CDR3aa: CSATGTSGVERQDRQYF